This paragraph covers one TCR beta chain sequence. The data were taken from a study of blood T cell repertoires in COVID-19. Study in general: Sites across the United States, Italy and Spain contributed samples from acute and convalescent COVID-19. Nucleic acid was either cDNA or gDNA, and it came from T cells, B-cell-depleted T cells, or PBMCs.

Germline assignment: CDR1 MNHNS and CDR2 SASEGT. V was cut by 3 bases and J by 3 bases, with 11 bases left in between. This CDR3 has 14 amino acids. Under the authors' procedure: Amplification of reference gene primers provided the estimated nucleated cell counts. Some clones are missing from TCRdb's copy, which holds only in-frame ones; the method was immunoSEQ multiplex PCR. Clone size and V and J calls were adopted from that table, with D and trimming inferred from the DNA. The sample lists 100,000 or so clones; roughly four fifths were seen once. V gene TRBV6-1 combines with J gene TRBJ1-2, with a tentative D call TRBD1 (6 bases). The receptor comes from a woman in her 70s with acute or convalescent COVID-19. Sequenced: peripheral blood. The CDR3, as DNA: TGTGCCAGCAGTGATGGGACAAACTACTATGGCTACACCTTC. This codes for CASSDGTNYYGYTF.